Listed below are T cell receptor beta chains from one sample, sequenced in a study of shared clonotypes between healthy human individuals. The data were produced by immunoSEQ multiplex PCR, yet TCRdb's version contains in-frame clones alone and is incomplete. The data hold about 500,000 clones, with roughly 80% observed a single time. Sequencing was carried out using PBMCs. These receptors all stem from a woman in her thirties or forties in good health. Some clones in this sample may be carry-over from other donors' samples. Each CDR3 is given with its conserved first and last residue. D genes are given only for firm matches. Not every row has a clone size; where given, it reads once, few, many or a size class.

TRBJ1-2,NA,TRBD1,TRBV5-5,TGTGCCAGCAGCTCCCAGCGCCTACAGGGGGCGGATGGCTACACCTTC,CASSSQRLQGADGYTF
TRBJ1-2,NA,NA,TRBV29-1,TGCAGCGTTGCCGGGGTCAGAGCTAACTATGGCTACACCTTC,CSVAGVRANYGYTF
TRBJ2-1,NA,TRBD2,TRBV19,TGTGCCAGTGGGACTAGCGCCAATGAGCAGTTCTTC,CASGTSANEQFF
TRBJ2-5,NA,TRBD1,TRBV5-4,TGTGCCAGCAGCGTCGATTCAACAGGGGGCGAAGAGACCCAGTACTTC,CASSVDSTGGEETQYF
TRBJ2-7,NA,TRBD1,TRBV5-6,TGTGCCAGCAGGATTCAGGGGGCTGGGTCCTACGAGCAGTACTTC,CASRIQGAGSYEQYF
TRBJ2-7,NA,NA,TRBV5-6,TGTGCCAGCAGCTTTGGTAGGGGGTACGAGCAGTACTTC,CASSFGRGYEQYF
TRBJ2-1,NA,TRBD2,TRBV7-2,TGTGCCAGCAGCTTAGCCGCGACTAGCGGTTACAATGAGCAGTTCTTC,CASSLAATSGYNEQFF
TRBJ2-7,few,TRBD2,TRBV2,TGTGCCAGCAGTCCGACTAGCGGGAGATCTTACGAGCAGTACTTC,CASSPTSGRSYEQYF
TRBJ2-1,NA,TRBD2,TRBV2,TGTGCCAGCAGGGCCCTAGCGGGAGGTAACAATGAGCAGTTCTTC,CASRALAGGNNEQFF
TRBJ2-3,NA,TRBD1,TRBV5-1,TGCGCCAGCAGCCGGGACAGATCGCAGTATTTT,CASSRDRSQYF
TRBJ1-5,NA,TRBD1,TRBV28,TGTGCCAGCAGGCGCCCGGGACAGGGTTGGCATTTT,CASRRPGQGWHF
TRBJ2-7,NA,TRBD1,TRBV6-5,TGTGCCAGCAGTTACCGTCCGGGACAGGTCTCCTACGAGCAGTACTTC,CASSYRPGQVSYEQYF
TRBJ1-1,NA,NA,TRBV28,TGTGCCAGCAGTTTTCGGGTCGCTGAAGCTTTCTTT,CASSFRVAEAFF
TRBJ2-3,NA,TRBD2,TRBV7-3,TGTGCCAGCAGCCAAGGACTAGCTACAGATACGCAGTATTTT,CASSQGLATDTQYF